This TCR beta chain was documented in a study of blood T cell repertoires in COVID-19. Turning to the study itself: Nucleic acid was either cDNA or gDNA, and it came from T cells, B-cell-depleted T cells, or PBMCs.

The method was immunoSEQ multiplex PCR; TCRdb's version includes in-frame clones alone and lacks a portion of them. The sample lists more than 300,000 clones; more than 75% were seen once. Germline CDR1 reads SQVTM; CDR2 reads ANQGSEA. After removal of 5 bases from V and 2 bases from J, the junction contained 5 bases not matched to a gene. The length of the CDR3 is 13 residues. The chain recombines TRBV29-1 with TRBJ2-7, with 8 bases aligning to TRBD2. The TCR originated in a woman under 30 who had recovered from COVID-19. Sequences were obtained from peripheral blood. The CDR3 is CSVYTSGTYEQYV. CDR3 coding DNA: TGCAGCGTTTATACTAGCGGCACCTACGAGCAGTACGTC.